This T cell receptor beta chain was identified during a study of beta chain features in type 1 diabetes. Findings and limits, study-wide: Sequencing the cDNA could make cells with high TCR expression show up more than they should.

The V gene's germline CDR1 is SGHDT and CDR2 YYEEEE. V gave up 3 bases and J gave up 5 bases; unmatched junction bases: 7. The length of the CDR3 is 16 residues. Expressed TCRB transcripts were sequenced because the entire RNA isolate underwent reverse transcription. Generated by immunoSEQ multiplex PCR, the TCRdb table keeps only in-frame clones and is missing some. Among some 140,000 clones listed, about 9.2% were seen once. Note on this clone: The antigen is unknown.

This TCR was sampled from a man aged 18 to 30 in good health. Sequenced input: central memory CD4+ T cells from blood. The J gene is TRBJ2-2, the V gene TRBV5-6, with TRBD1 matching 10 bases. The DNA of the CDR3 is TGTGCCAGCAGCTCACCTTGGACAGGGGGGACCGGGGAGCTGTTTTTT. This sequence encodes CASSSPWTGGTGELFF.